This TCR beta chain was observed in a study of shared T cell receptors in the human thymus (dated by TCRdb to the early 2020s). Regarding the research as a whole: The study examined how the human thymus generates shared, self-reactive T-cell receptor alpha chains.

In the case of this clone: Its cognate antigen has yet to be identified. Base qualities are not at hand, and no much larger clone is one base apart.

To prepare the library, the immunoSEQ multiplex PCR assay was applied. TCRdb took this table from immuneACCESS and kept in-frame rearrangements with V and J called. Such tables lack part of the clones; where checked against another copy, unresolved V genes explain under half of the gap, and the rest is unexplained. This sample lists 450,000 to 650,000 clones; about four fifths were detected once. The top ten clones comprise roughly 0.013% of the sample. Inclusive of the bounding cysteine and phenylalanine, the CDR3 is 15 residues long. Solely the CDR3 DNA is kept, with 45 bases framed from the first base. CDR1 SGHAT and CDR2 FQNNGV were looked up in the germline V gene. Relative to germline, V is 2 bases shorter and J is 4 bases shorter, with 13 bases between their ends. The data also belong to a second study, concerning human thymus T cells. As that second study puts it: Donors were immunologically healthy infants undergoing open corrective cardiac surgery for congenital heart defects in Finland. Thymus tissue was obtained as surgical resects removed during corrective cardiac surgery. V and J gene segment usage appeared biased in both thymic and peripheral blood repertoires. According to the related research, thymic TCR repertoires were highly overlapping among unrelated individuals. The study described the TCR alpha and beta repertoires in roughly 8 infant thymus samples and a few matching peripheral blood samples. The infant donors were about 7 to 244 days old, and the cohort included six males and two females. Thymocytes were released mechanically from tissue and stored at -70 °C as pellets of roughly 9-31 million cells. A QIAsymphony instrument was used to extract genomic DNA from frozen cell pellets. The immunoSEQ multiplex PCR assay was used to amplify the TCRB and TCRAD loci from a standardized quantity of quality-controlled genomic DNA. The amplicons spanned the V(D)J region and were long enough to cover the CDR3 and allow V and J genes to be identified. The amplicons were sequenced on an Illumina platform via the commercial immunoSEQ service. Corrections for primer bias and sequencing errors followed previously described methods, while TCRAD and TCRB definitions were based on the IMGT database. The repertoires were analysed using immunoSEQ Analyzer 3.0 and VDJTools for basic statistics, V/J segment usage, diversity estimates, rarefaction and pairwise overlap. To estimate diversity, the Chao1, ChaoE, Efron-Thisted, Shannon and inverse Simpson indices were applied, and diversity was also estimated on datasets down-sampled to the smallest sample. Repertoire overlap was assessed by strict matching of CDR3 nucleotide sequence, V gene and J gene, and clustering was done by Jaccard-based multidimensional scaling. Thymus samples yielded on average around 850,000 unique TCRB clonotypes, compared with 80,000 to 85,000 from blood samples.

Rearrangement joined TRBV11-2 to TRBJ2-3; perhaps TRBD2 is the D gene, with 5 bases matching. This TCR was sampled from a boy less than two years old with a congenital heart defect. Donor details come from another sample of the same person, matched by shared clones. The source material was thymocytes. The CDR3 amino acid sequence is: CASSLRHGNPDTQYF. In nucleotides, the sequence is TGTGCCAGCAGCTTACGCCACGGGAACCCAGATACGCAGTATTTT. The CDR3 plus the reference TRBV11-2 and TRBJ2-3 genes for the other parts give the full variable domain: EAGVAQSPRYKIIEKRQSVAFWCNPISGHATLYWYQQILGQGPKLLIQFQNNGVVDDSQLPKDRFSAERLKGVDSTLKIQPAKLEDSAVYLCASSLRHGNPDTQYFGPGTRLTVL.